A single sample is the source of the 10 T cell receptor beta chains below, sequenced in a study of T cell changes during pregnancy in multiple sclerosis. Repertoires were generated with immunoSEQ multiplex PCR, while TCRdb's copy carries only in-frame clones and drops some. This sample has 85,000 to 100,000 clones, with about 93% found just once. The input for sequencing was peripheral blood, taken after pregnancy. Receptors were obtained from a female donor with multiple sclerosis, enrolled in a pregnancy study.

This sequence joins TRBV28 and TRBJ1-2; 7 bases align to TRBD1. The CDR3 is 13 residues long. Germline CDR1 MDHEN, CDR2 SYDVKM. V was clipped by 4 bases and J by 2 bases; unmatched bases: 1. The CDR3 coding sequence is TGTGCCAGCAGTTCAGGGGGGAACTATGGCTACACCTTC. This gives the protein CASSSGGNYGYTF.

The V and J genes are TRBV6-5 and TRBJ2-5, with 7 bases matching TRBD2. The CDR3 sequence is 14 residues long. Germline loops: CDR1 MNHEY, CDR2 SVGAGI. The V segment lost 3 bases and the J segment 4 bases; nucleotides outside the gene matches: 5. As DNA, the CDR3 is TGTGCCAGCAGTTATGGCGGGAGTAGAGAGACCCAGTACTTC. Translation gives CASSYGGSRETQYF.

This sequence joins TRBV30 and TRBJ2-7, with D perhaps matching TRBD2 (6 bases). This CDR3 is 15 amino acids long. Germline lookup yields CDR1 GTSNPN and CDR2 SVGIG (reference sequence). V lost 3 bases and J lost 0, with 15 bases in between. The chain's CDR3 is CAWRVSGPHSYEQYF. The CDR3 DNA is TGTGCCTGGAGGGTTAGCGGTCCTCACTCCTACGAGCAGTACTTC.

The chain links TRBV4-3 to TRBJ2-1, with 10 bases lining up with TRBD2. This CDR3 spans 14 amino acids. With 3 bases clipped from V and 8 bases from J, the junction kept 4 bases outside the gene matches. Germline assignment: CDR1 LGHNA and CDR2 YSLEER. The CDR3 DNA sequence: TGCGCCAGCAGCCAGCTAGCGGGAGCATATGAGCAGTTCTTC. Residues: CASSQLAGAYEQFF.

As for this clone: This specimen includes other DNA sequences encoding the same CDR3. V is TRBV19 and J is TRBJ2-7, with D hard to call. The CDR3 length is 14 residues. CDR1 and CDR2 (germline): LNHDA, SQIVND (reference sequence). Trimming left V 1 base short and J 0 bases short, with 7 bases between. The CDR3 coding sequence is TGTGCCAGTAGTATAGGCGGCAGCTCCTACGAGCAGTACTTC. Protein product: CASSIGGSSYEQYF.

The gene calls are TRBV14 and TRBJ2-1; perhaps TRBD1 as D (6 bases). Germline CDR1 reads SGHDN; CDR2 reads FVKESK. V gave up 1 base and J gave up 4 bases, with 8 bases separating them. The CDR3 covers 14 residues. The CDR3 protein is CASSQARGYNEQFF. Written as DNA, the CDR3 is TGTGCCAGCAGCCAAGCCAGGGGTTACAATGAGCAGTTCTTC.

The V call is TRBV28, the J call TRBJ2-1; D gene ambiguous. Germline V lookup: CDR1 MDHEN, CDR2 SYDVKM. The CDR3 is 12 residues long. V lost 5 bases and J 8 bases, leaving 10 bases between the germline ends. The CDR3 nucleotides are TGTGCCAGCAGTCCAGACAACCATGAGCAGTTCTTC. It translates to CASSPDNHEQFF.

CDR3 residues: CASSAGQGGGGELFF. CDR3 sequence (DNA): TGTGCCAGCAGCGCCGGACAGGGCGGCGGGGGGGAGCTGTTTTTT. The J gene is TRBJ2-2, the V gene TRBV9; 8 bases match TRBD1. The CDR3 is 15 amino acids. The germline V gene has CDR1 SGDLS and CDR2 YYNGEE. V was pared by 3 bases and J by 8 bases, with 9 bases of the junction left unmatched.

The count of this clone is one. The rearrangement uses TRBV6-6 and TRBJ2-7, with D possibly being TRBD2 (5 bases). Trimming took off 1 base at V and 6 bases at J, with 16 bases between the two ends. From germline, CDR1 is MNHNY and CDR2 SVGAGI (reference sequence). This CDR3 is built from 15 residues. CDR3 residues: CASSYYRGPASEQYF. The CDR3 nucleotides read TGTGCCAGCAGTTACTATCGAGGGCCCGCCTCCGAGCAGTACTTC.

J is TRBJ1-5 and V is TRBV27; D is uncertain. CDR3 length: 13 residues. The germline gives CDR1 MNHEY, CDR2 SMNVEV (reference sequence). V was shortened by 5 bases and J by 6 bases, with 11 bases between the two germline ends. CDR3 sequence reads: CASSPEEGQPQHF. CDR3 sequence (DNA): TGTGCCAGCAGTCCGGAGGAGGGTCAGCCCCAGCATTTT.